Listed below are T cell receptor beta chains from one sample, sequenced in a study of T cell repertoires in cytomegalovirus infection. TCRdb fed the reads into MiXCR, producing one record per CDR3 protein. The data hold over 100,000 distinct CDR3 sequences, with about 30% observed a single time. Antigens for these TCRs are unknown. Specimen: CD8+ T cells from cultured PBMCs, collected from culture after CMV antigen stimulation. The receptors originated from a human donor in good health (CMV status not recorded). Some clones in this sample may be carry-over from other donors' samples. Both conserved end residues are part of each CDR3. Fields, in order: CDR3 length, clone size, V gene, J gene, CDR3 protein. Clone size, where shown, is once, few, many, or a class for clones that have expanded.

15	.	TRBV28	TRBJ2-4	CASSLDISPKNIQYF
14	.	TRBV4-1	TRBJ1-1	CASSQVVGNTEAFF
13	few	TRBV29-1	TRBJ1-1	CSVAGGRNTEAFF
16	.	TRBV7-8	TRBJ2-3	CASSLYERGAIDTQYF
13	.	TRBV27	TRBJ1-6	CASSYNPNSPLHF
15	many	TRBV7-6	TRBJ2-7	CASSRGSQGTYEQYF
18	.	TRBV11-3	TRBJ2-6	CASSPGGAQSSGANVLTF
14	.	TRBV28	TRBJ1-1	CASSDSPGNTEAFF
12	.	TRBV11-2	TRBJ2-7	CASSFMEYEQYF
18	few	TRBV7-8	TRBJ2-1	CASSPFRMGQGNYNEQFF
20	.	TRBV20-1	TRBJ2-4	CSARAPSLRGGGLAKNIQYF
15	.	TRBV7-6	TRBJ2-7	CASNTGGGSPGEQYF
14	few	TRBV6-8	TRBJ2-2	CASSYTQDTGELFF
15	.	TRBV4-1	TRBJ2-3	CASSQGDYFTDTQYF
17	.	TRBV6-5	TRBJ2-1	CASSYIGLAGEYNEQFF
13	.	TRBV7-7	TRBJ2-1	CASSLAEGGEQFF
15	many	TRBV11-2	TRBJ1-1	CASSLRPQGGFEAFF
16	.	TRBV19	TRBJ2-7	CASSIRMGQAGYEQYF
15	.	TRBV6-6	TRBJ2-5	CASSYLAGFQETQYF
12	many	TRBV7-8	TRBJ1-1	CASSSWGTEAFF
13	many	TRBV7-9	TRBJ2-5	CASSRTGEETQYF
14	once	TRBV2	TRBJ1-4	CASSGASTNEKLFF
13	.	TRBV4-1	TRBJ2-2	CASSHENTGELFF
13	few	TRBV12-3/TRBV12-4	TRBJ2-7	CASSAGTGFEQYF
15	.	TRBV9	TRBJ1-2	CASSVGQTGLYGYTF
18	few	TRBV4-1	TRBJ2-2	CASSQTLLAGFVTGELFF
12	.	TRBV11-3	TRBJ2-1	CASSFASGEQFF
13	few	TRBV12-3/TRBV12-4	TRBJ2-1	CASRQGLYNEQFF
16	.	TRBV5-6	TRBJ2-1	CASSLVLRTGGLEQFF
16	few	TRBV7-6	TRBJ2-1	CASSGPATRGGNEQFF
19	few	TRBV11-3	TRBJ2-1	CASSRNSLMMDESTDEQFF
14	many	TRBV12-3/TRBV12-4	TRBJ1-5	CASRETGSDPPQHF
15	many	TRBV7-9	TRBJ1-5	CASSLGGQGTQPQHF
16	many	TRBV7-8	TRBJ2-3	CASSLRQGWGTDTQYF
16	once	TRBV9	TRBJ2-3	CASSGRVDTATDTQYF
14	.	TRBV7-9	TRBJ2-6	CASSLVAGANVLTF
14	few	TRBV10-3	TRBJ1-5	CAISESRRDQPQHF
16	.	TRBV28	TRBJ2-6	CASSPPSDAGPNVLTF
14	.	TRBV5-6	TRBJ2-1	CASSKTNSVNEQFF
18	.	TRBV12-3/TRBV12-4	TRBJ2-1	CASSPGTSGGAAYNEQFF
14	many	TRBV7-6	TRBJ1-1	CASSLTDDATEAFF
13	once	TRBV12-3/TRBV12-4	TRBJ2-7	CASSSSGGDEQYF
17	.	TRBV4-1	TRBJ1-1	CASSQDRGGGMNTEAFF
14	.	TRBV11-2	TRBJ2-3	CASSLLAGGNTQYF
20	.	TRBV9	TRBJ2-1	CASSVQPGLAGARSYNEQFF
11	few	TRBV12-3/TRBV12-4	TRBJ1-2	CASRWGYGYTF